Listed below are T cell receptor beta chains from one sample, sequenced in a study of T cells in Graves' hyperthyroidism and ophthalmopathy. TCRdb redid the calling of the multiplex PCR reads with MiXCR, one entry per CDR3 protein. The sample includes some 570,000 distinct CDR3 sequences, roughly a sixth of them seen just once. The sequencing input was blood. These receptors originate from a young woman with Graves' ophthalmopathy. Both conserved end residues are part of each CDR3. A D gene is named only where the DNA matches it firmly. Expanded clones get a size class; other rows say once, few or many, or leave the size out.

CDR3: CAWSLAGNINEQFF
DNA: TGTGCCTGGAGTCTAGCGGGCAATATCAATGAGCAGTTCTTC
D: TRBD2
V: TRBV30
J: TRBJ2-1
size: many
length: 14

CDR3: CASSPSTGGHEQYF
DNA: TGTGCCAGTAGTCCCTCGACAGGGGGTCACGAGCAGTACTTC
D: TRBD1
V: TRBV19
J: TRBJ2-7
size: NA
length: 14

CDR3: CASKRLLSTSGRARPNNEQFF
DNA: TGTGCCAGCAAACGTCTTCTCTCGACTAGCGGGAGGGCCCGTCCAAACAATGAGCAGTTCTTC
D: TRBD2
V: TRBV6-1
J: TRBJ2-1
size: many
length: 21

CDR3: CASSLASPGTTDTQYF
DNA: TGTGCCAGCAGTTTAGCTAGCCCTGGAACCACAGATACGCAGTATTTT
D: NA
V: TRBV27
J: TRBJ2-3
size: few
length: 16

CDR3: CASSRGQGAWNEQFF
DNA: TGTGCCAGCAGCCGGGGACAGGGGGCCTGGAATGAGCAGTTCTTC
D: TRBD1
V: TRBV5-6
J: TRBJ2-1
size: few
length: 15

CDR3: CAIRRSIYSYEQYF
DNA: TGTGCCATCCGGAGAAGTATTTACTCCTACGAGCAGTACTTC
D: NA
V: TRBV10-3
J: TRBJ2-7
size: few
length: 14

CDR3: CASSTRGPTEAFF
DNA: TGTGCCAGTAGTACCAGGGGCCCCACTGAAGCTTTCTTT
D: NA
V: TRBV19
J: TRBJ1-1
size: NA
length: 13

CDR3: CASSPGTGSPGLAELTDTQYF
DNA: TGTGCCAGCAGCCCTGGGACAGGGTCTCCGGGACTAGCGGAGCTCACAGATACGCAGTATTTT
D: TRBD2
V: TRBV7-2
J: TRBJ2-3
size: NA
length: 21

CDR3: CASSRGQNYGYTF
DNA: TGCGCCAGCAGCAGGGGACAAAACTATGGCTACACCTTC
D: NA
V: TRBV5-1
J: TRBJ1-2
size: many
length: 13

CDR3: CAWNVGDSYNEQFF
DNA: TGTGCCTGGAACGTGGGAGACTCCTACAATGAGCAGTTCTTC
D: NA
V: TRBV30
J: TRBJ2-1
size: many
length: 14

CDR3: CASSPGVRTEAFF
DNA: TGTGCCAGCAGTCCCGGGGTCAGGACTGAAGCTTTCTTT
D: NA
V: TRBV6-1
J: TRBJ1-1
size: NA
length: 13

CDR3: CASSWALETQYF
DNA: TGTGCCAGCTCGTGGGCCCTGGAGACCCAGTACTTC
D: NA
V: TRBV18
J: TRBJ2-5
size: many
length: 12

CDR3: CASSLAGGAGEKLFF
DNA: TGTGCCAGCAGCTTAGCGGGGGGCGCGGGTGAAAAACTGTTTTTT
D: NA
V: TRBV7-2
J: TRBJ1-4
size: NA
length: 15

CDR3: CASSIGTQGGYAGELFF
DNA: TGTGCCAGTAGTATTGGTACCCAGGGCGGGTACGCCGGGGAGCTGTTTTTT
D: NA
V: TRBV19
J: TRBJ2-2
size: few
length: 17

CDR3: CVSSLAASGTYNEQFF
DNA: TGTGTCAGCAGCTTAGCGGCTAGCGGGACTTACAATGAGCAGTTCTTC
D: TRBD2
V: TRBV7-2
J: TRBJ2-1
size: NA
length: 16

CDR3: CSVVGQGAYEQYF
DNA: TGCAGCGTTGTTGGGCAGGGGGCCTACGAGCAGTACTTC
D: TRBD1
V: TRBV29-1
J: TRBJ2-7
size: few
length: 13

CDR3: CASSLRGGLSYEQYF
DNA: TGTGCCAGCAGCCTCAGGGGGGGGCTGTCCTACGAGCAGTACTTC
D: NA
V: TRBV9
J: TRBJ2-7
size: few
length: 15

CDR3: CASSLLPSGTDTQYF
DNA: TGTGCCAGCAGCTTATTGCCTAGCGGGACTGATACGCAGTATTTT
D: TRBD2
V: TRBV7-2
J: TRBJ2-3
size: NA
length: 15

CDR3: CASSSRTSGMGQETQYF
DNA: TGTGCCAGCAGCTCACGGACTAGCGGGATGGGGCAAGAGACCCAGTACTTC
D: TRBD2
V: TRBV13
J: TRBJ2-5
size: few
length: 17

CDR3: CASSQISRGFEAFF
DNA: TGTGCCAGCAGCCAGATATCTAGGGGTTTTGAAGCTTTCTTT
D: NA
V: TRBV11-2
J: TRBJ1-1
size: many
length: 14

CDR3: CASSPLQGANYGYTF
DNA: TGTGCCAGCTCACCACTACAGGGCGCGAACTATGGCTACACCTTC
D: NA
V: TRBV18
J: TRBJ1-2
size: many
length: 15

CDR3: CAITLAGGETQYF
DNA: TGTGCCATCACCCTAGCGGGAGGAGAGACCCAGTACTTC
D: TRBD2
V: TRBV28
J: TRBJ2-5
size: NA
length: 13

CDR3: CASNPGLSETQYF
DNA: TGTGCCAGCAACCCAGGGTTATCGGAGACCCAGTACTTC
D: NA
V: TRBV7-9
J: TRBJ2-5
size: many
length: 13

CDR3: CASSLGSSGPSSYNEQFF
DNA: TGTGCCAGCAGCTTAGGTAGTAGCGGGCCTAGCTCCTACAATGAGCAGTTCTTC
D: TRBD2
V: TRBV11-2
J: TRBJ2-1
size: NA
length: 18

CDR3: CASSRSATYEQYF
DNA: TGTGCCAGCAGCCGATCTGCTACCTACGAGCAGTACTTC
D: NA
V: TRBV5-8
J: TRBJ2-7
size: NA
length: 13

CDR3: CAWSLFTGLTGREKLFF
DNA: TGTGCCTGGAGTCTTTTTACGGGCCTAACCGGACGTGAAAAACTGTTTTTT
D: NA
V: TRBV30
J: TRBJ1-4
size: many
length: 17

CDR3: CASSFARQRGLFSYNEQFF
DNA: TGCGCCAGCAGCTTTGCTCGCCAGCGGGGGCTTTTCTCCTACAATGAGCAGTTCTTC
D: TRBD2
V: TRBV5-1
J: TRBJ2-1
size: NA
length: 19

CDR3: CASSPTTPGTTSNSPLHF
DNA: TGTGCCAGCAGCCCAACGACCCCGGGAACTACCTCTAATTCACCCCTCCACTTT
D: NA
V: TRBV4-2
J: TRBJ1-6
size: once
length: 18

CDR3: CASSRQGGTDEQYF
DNA: TGTGCCAGCAGTCGACAGGGAGGGACAGACGAGCAGTACTTC
D: NA
V: TRBV2
J: TRBJ2-7
size: NA
length: 14

CDR3: CASSEAEGFRTEAFF
DNA: TGTGCCAGCAGTGAAGCGGAGGGGTTTAGGACTGAAGCTTTCTTT
D: NA
V: TRBV2
J: TRBJ1-1
size: many
length: 15

CDR3: CSTGTSGATYEQYF
DNA: TGCAGTACCGGGACTAGCGGGGCAACCTACGAGCAGTACTTC
D: TRBD2
V: TRBV20-1
J: TRBJ2-7
size: many
length: 14

CDR3: CASSQVQRGLLYEQYF
DNA: TGCGCCAGCAGCCAAGTCCAGCGGGGGCTTCTCTACGAGCAGTACTTC
D: TRBD2
V: TRBV4-1
J: TRBJ2-7
size: NA
length: 16

CDR3: CASRSWRPNTEAFF
DNA: TGTGCCAGCAGGTCTTGGAGGCCGAACACTGAAGCTTTCTTT
D: NA
V: TRBV12-3/TRBV12-4
J: TRBJ1-1
size: many
length: 14

CDR3: CSVFKAGANTEAFF
DNA: TGCAGCGTTTTTAAGGCGGGGGCGAACACTGAAGCTTTCTTT
D: NA
V: TRBV29-1
J: TRBJ1-1
size: NA
length: 14

CDR3: CASSPGLGSADTQYF
DNA: TGTGCCAGCAGCCCCGGTTTAGGGAGCGCAGATACGCAGTATTTT
D: NA
V: TRBV12-3/TRBV12-4
J: TRBJ2-3
size: many
length: 15

CDR3: CAWSLDREGYTF
DNA: TGTGCCTGGAGTCTGGACAGGGAAGGCTACACCTTC
D: TRBD1
V: TRBV30
J: TRBJ1-2
size: many
length: 12

CDR3: CATTSGVGIDEQYF
DNA: TGTGCCACCACCTCTGGCGTGGGAATCGACGAGCAGTACTTC
D: NA
V: TRBV19
J: TRBJ2-7
size: NA
length: 14

CDR3: CATRDSAGQPQHF
DNA: TGTGCCACCAGGGACAGCGCGGGGCAGCCCCAGCATTTT
D: TRBD1
V: TRBV28
J: TRBJ1-5
size: many
length: 13

CDR3: CASSISFSTMNTEAFF
DNA: TGTGCCAGTAGTATTAGTTTTAGTACCATGAACACTGAAGCTTTCTTT
D: NA
V: TRBV19
J: TRBJ1-1
size: NA
length: 16

CDR3: CASSTPNGRLEETQYF
DNA: TGTGCCAGCAGTACCCCGAACGGTAGACTGGAAGAGACCCAGTACTTC
D: NA
V: TRBV6-1
J: TRBJ2-5
size: few
length: 16

CDR3: CASRPEGSYNEQFF
DNA: TGTGCCAGCAGACCGGAGGGCTCCTACAATGAGCAGTTCTTC
D: NA
V: TRBV6-4
J: TRBJ2-1
size: NA
length: 14

CDR3: CASSPPPTGELFF
DNA: TGCGCCAGCAGTCCGCCGCCCACCGGGGAGCTGTTTTTT
D: NA
V: TRBV5-1
J: TRBJ2-2
size: many
length: 13

CDR3: CASSYSASGGASPRETQYF
DNA: TGTGCCAGCAGTTACTCTGCTAGCGGGGGGGCCTCACCCCGAGAGACCCAGTACTTC
D: TRBD2
V: TRBV6-2/TRBV6-3
J: TRBJ2-5
size: NA
length: 19